A selection of T cell receptor beta chains follows, all from one sample in a study of blood T cells in healthy people across ages. TCRdb reprocessed the 5' RACE reads via MiXCR and lists one record per CDR3 protein. The table lists hundreds of thousands of distinct CDR3 sequences, more than 20% of them singletons, with 3.5% to 4% in the top ten. The sample consisted of blood. The origin of the receptors is a man between 65 and 79 years old in good health. Each CDR3 is given with its conserved first and last residue. The D gene is left open where the match is weak. For some rows the clone size is stated as once, few or many, or as a class when expanded; others skip it.

v_call	j_call	clone_size	d_call	cdr3_aa	cdr3_nt
TRBV7-2	TRBJ2-5	NA	NA	CASSLGDDYQETQYF	TGTGCCAGCAGCTTAGGGGATGACTATCAAGAGACCCAGTACTTC
TRBV20-1	TRBJ2-5	few	NA	CSARNRLGGTQETQYF	TGCAGTGCTAGAAACCGTTTGGGCGGGACCCAAGAGACCCAGTACTTC
TRBV20-1	TRBJ2-5	NA	NA	CSARDPQLQETQYF	TGCAGTGCTAGAGATCCTCAGCTCCAAGAGACCCAGTACTTC
TRBV25-1	TRBJ2-7	once	NA	CASRRQGGGEQYF	TGTGCCAGCAGACGACAGGGAGGAGGCGAGCAGTACTTC
TRBV20-1	TRBJ2-1	NA	TRBD2	CSVRTGTSGIYNEQFF	TGCAGTGTCCGTACCGGGACTAGCGGAATTTACAATGAGCAGTTCTTC
TRBV6-6	TRBJ2-7	few	TRBD1	CASRRQGKDEQYF	TGTGCCAGCAGAAGACAGGGAAAGGACGAGCAGTACTTC
TRBV27	TRBJ1-2	few	TRBD1	CASSTAVTGHYGYTF	TGTGCCAGCAGTACCGCGGTGACAGGGCACTATGGCTACACCTTC
TRBV6-1	TRBJ2-2	few	NA	CASGAKAGSNTGELFF	TGTGCCAGTGGGGCGAAGGCGGGTTCGAACACCGGGGAGCTGTTTTTT
TRBV20-1	TRBJ2-7	NA	TRBD2	CSARAAGVYEQYF	TGCAGTGCTAGAGCCGCGGGAGTCTACGAGCAGTACTTC
TRBV29-1	TRBJ2-3	few	TRBD1	CSVVWTGVTDTQYF	TGCAGCGTTGTTTGGACAGGGGTTACAGATACGCAGTATTTT
TRBV27	TRBJ2-3	NA	NA	CASSLAGTDTQCF	TGTGCCAGCAGTTTAGCGGGCACAGATACGCAGTGTTTT
TRBV24-1	TRBJ1-2	NA	NA	CATSDFNYGYTF	TGTGCCACCAGTGATTTTAACTATGGCTACACCTTC
TRBV10-3	TRBJ1-2	NA	NA	CAISDGLDSYTF	TGTGCCATCAGTGACGGGCTCGACAGCTACACCTTC
TRBV6-5	TRBJ2-2	NA	NA	CASRRGKHGELFF	TGTGCCAGCAGACGGGGGAAACACGGGGAGCTGTTTTTT
TRBV5-1	TRBJ2-6	few	NA	CASGSTNSGANVLTF	TGCGCCAGCGGCTCTACTAACTCTGGGGCCAACGTCCTGACTTTC
TRBV7-2	TRBJ2-1	few	NA	CASSLGLPDEQFF	TGTGCCAGCAGCTTAGGGTTACCCGATGAGCAGTTCTTC
TRBV11-2	TRBJ2-7	many	TRBD2	CASSLDWLAGYEQYF	TGTGCCAGCAGCTTAGATTGGCTAGCGGGCTACGAGCAGTACTTC
TRBV20-1	TRBJ2-5	NA	TRBD1	CSARDPGQGAQYF	TGCAGTGCGAGAGATCCGGGACAGGGGGCCCAGTACTTC
TRBV2	TRBJ2-1	few	NA	CASRPRSSYNEQFF	TGTGCCAGCAGACCCCGGTCCTCCTACAATGAGCAGTTCTTC
TRBV28	TRBJ2-7	NA	NA	CASSRGRKHEQYF	TGTGCCAGCAGTCGCGGCAGGAAACACGAGCAGTACTTC
TRBV4-3	TRBJ2-1	NA	TRBD2	CASSQLAGVVSYNEQFF	TGCGCCAGCAGCCAACTAGCGGGAGTTGTGTCCTACAATGAGCAGTTCTTC
TRBV6-5	TRBJ1-1	NA	NA	CASSYNPPGNKIEAFF	TGTGCCAGCAGTTACAATCCGCCGGGGAATAAAATTGAAGCTTTCTTT
TRBV6-8	TRBJ1-6	few	TRBD1	CASSDTGQGNRNSPLHF	TGTGCCAGCAGCGATACGGGACAGGGGAATCGGAATTCACCCCTCCACTTT
TRBV20-1	TRBJ1-1	NA	NA	CSAPLGNTEAFF	TGCAGTGCTCCTCTGGGTAACACTGAAGCTTTCTTT
TRBV5-1	TRBJ2-3	few	TRBD2	CASSVTSGQGTDTQYF	TGCGCCAGCAGCGTGACTAGCGGGCAGGGTACAGATACGCAGTATTTT